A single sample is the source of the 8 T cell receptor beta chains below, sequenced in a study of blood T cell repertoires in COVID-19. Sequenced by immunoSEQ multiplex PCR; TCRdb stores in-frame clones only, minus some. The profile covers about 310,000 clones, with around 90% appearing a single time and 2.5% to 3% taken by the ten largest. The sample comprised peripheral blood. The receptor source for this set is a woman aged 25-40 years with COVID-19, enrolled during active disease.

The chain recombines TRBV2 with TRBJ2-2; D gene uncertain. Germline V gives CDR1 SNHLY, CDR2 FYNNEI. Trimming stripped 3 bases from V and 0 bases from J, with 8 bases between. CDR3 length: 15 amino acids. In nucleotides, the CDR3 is TGTGCCAGCAGTGACAGTATCCCGAACACCGGGGAGCTGTTTTTT. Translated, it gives CASSDSIPNTGELFF.

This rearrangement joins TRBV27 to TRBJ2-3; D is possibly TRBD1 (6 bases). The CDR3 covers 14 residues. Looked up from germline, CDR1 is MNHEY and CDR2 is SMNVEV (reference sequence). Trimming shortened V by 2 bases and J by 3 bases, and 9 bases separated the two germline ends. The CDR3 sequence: CASSLTGWTDTQYF. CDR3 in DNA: TGTGCCAGCAGTTTAACAGGGTGGACAGATACGCAGTATTTT.

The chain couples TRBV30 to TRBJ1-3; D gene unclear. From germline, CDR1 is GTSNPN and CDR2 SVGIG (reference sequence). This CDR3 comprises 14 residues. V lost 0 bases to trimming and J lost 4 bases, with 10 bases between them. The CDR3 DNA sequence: TGTGCCTGGAGTGTACTCACTCCGGGAAACACCATATATTTT. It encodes CAWSVLTPGNTIYF.

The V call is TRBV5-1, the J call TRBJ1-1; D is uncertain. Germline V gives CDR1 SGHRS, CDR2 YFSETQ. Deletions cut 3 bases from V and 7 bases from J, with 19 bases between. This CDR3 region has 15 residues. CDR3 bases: TGCGCCAGCAGCTCCCGGGGTGGCGGGCCCTTTGAAGCTTTCTTT. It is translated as CASSSRGGGPFEAFF.

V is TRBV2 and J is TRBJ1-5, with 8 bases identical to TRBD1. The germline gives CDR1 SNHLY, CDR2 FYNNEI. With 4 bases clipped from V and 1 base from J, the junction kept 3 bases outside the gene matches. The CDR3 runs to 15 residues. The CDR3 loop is CASSGRTGSNQPQHF. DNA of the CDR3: TGTGCCAGCAGTGGACGGACAGGGAGCAATCAGCCCCAGCATTTT.

The DNA for the CDR3 is TGCGCCAGCAGCTTGGTCTCTACCTACGAGCAGTACTTC. Translating it yields CASSLVSTYEQYF. The chain links TRBV5-1 to TRBJ2-7; D gene uncertain. With 0 bases removed from V and 2 bases from J, the gap between germline ends came to 6 bases. Germline-derived CDR1 and CDR2 are SGHRS and YFSETQ. The CDR3 has 13 residues. Combining the CDR3 with reference TRBV5-1 and TRBJ2-7 gives the whole variable domain KAGVTQTPRYLIKTRGQQVTLSCSPISGHRSVSWYQQTPGQGLQFLFEYFSETQRNKGNFPGRFSGRQFSNSRSEMNVSTLELGDSALYLCASSLVSTYEQYFGPGTRLTVT.

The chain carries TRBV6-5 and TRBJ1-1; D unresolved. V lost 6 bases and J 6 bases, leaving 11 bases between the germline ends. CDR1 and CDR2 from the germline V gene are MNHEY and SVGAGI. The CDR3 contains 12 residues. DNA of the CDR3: TGTGCCAGCAGCCGCGGAGAGGCTGAAGCTTTCTTT. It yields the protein CASSRGEAEAFF.

Here the CDR3 reads CASSFDRGPYEQYF. The CDR3 DNA follows: TGTGCCAGCAGCTTCGACAGGGGGCCCTACGAGCAGTACTTC. This chain joins TRBV5-8 and TRBJ2-7; TRBD1 matches 10 bases. Germline V lookup: CDR1 SGHTS, CDR2 YDEGEE. There are 14 residues in the CDR3. V dropped 2 bases and J dropped 2; count of bases not matched to a gene: 1.